These 19 T cell receptor beta chains share one sample of origin, sequenced in a study of cytomegalovirus exposure and HLA in healthy donors. PCR involved 60 Vbeta and 13 Jbeta primers. Generated by immunoSEQ multiplex PCR, the TCRdb table keeps only in-frame clones and is missing some. Here the sample spans about 190,000 clones, approximately 78% being singletons. Sequenced sample: PBMCs. The source is a male donor in good health and CMV-seronegative.

The chain uses TRBV7-9 and TRBJ2-1; possibly TRBD2 for D (6 bases). V was clipped by 9 bases and J by 6 bases, with 12 bases between them. CDR1 and CDR2 from the germline V gene are SEHNR and FQNEAQ (reference sequence). The CDR3 is made up of 12 amino acids. CDR3 loop: CASPGLSNEQFF. Here the CDR3 DNA reads TGTGCCAGTCCGGGACTTAGCAATGAGCAGTTCTTC.

The rearrangement links TRBV6-6 to TRBJ2-1; TRBD2 matches 10 bases. Germline V gene lookup returns CDR1 MNHNY and CDR2 SVGAGI (reference sequence). The CDR3 has 14 amino acids. J gave up 4 bases and V 5 bases, and 2 bases lay outside the gene matches. The CDR3 region is CASSRTSGYNEQFF. CDR3 DNA: TGTGCCAGCAGTCGGACTAGCGGATACAATGAGCAGTTCTTC.

The V call is TRBV5-1, the J call TRBJ2-1; 7 bases fit TRBD2. The V gene end was trimmed by 4 bases and the J gene end by 2 bases; junction bases not matched to a gene: 6. Germline assignment: CDR1 SGHRS and CDR2 YFSETQ. The CDR3 consists of 15 residues. CDR3 region: CASSPGGSTYNEQFF. CDR3 coding DNA: TGCGCCAGCAGCCCGGGGGGTAGCACCTACAATGAGCAGTTCTTC.

As regards this clone: One junction end does not reproduce the germline sequence, and a read error may be involved. The DNA of the CDR3 is TGTTCCAGCAGCTCAGGGCTCAAGACAGGGGGCGTCCTACTCGGCTACACCTTC. Encoded protein: CSSSSGLKTGGVLLGYTF. This sequence joins TRBV7-9 and TRBJ1-2; TRBD1 matches at 10 bases. Germline CDR1 reads SEHNR; CDR2 reads FQNEAQ (reference sequence). The CDR3 length is 18 residues.

This chain uses TRBV7-3 with TRBJ2-3; 10 nucleotides agree with TRBD2. This CDR3 region has 16 residues. J gave up 1 base and V 5 bases, and 6 bases lay outside the gene matches. CDR1 and CDR2 from the germline V gene are SGHTA and FQGTGA. The CDR3 nucleotides are TGTGCCAGCAGCGGTGGGACTAGCGCCCGCACAGATACGCAGTATTTT. Its translation is CASSGGTSARTDTQYF.

The chain combines TRBV7-2 with TRBJ1-4, with 8 bases that match TRBD1. Trimming at V came to 5 bases and at J to 3 bases, leaving 5 bases not matched to a gene. Germline-derived CDR1 and CDR2 are SGHTA and FQGNSA. CDR3 size: 15 residues. The CDR3 nucleotides are TGTGCCAGCAGCATTAACAGGGGGGCTAATGAAAAACTGTTTTTT. Protein sequence: CASSINRGANEKLFF.

This CDR3 reads CASSPEGGPYNEQFF. The CDR3 DNA reads TGTGCCAGCAGCCCAGAGGGAGGACCCTACAATGAGCAGTTCTTC. V usage is TRBV7-3 and J usage is TRBJ2-1; perhaps TRBD2 as D (6 bases). Trimming shortened V by 5 bases and J by 2 bases, and 13 bases separated the two germline ends. Germline CDR1 reads SGHTA; CDR2 reads FQGTGA. The CDR3 consists of 15 residues.

The chain combines TRBV19 with TRBJ1-2, with D perhaps matching TRBD1 (6 bases). The CDR3 has 16 amino acids. Between the trimmed V and J ends, which lost 1 base and 1 base, there was a span of 13 bases. CDR1 and CDR2 (germline): LNHDA, SQIVND (reference sequence). The DNA of the CDR3 is TGTGCCAGTAGTATAGGAGGAGCAGGGGTTAACTATGGCTACACCTTC. Translating gives CASSIGGAGVNYGYTF.

The chain joins TRBV5-6 to TRBJ2-5, with D perhaps TRBD2 (6 bases). The CDR3 length is 13 residues. V dropped 2 bases and J dropped 5 bases, with 10 bases sitting between them. Germline CDR1 is SGHDT and CDR2 is YYEEEE. CDR3 loop: CASSLTSLETQYF. The CDR3 bases are TGTGCCAGCAGCTTAACTAGCTTGGAGACCCAGTACTTC.

The table lists this clone with a count of one. V is TRBV6-6 and J is TRBJ1-5, with 10 bases lining up with TRBD1. This CDR3 is built from 15 residues. The V gene end was trimmed by 5 bases and the J gene end by 4 bases; junction bases not matched to a gene: 5. Germline V gene sequence: CDR1 MNHNY, CDR2 SVGAGI (reference sequence). The CDR3 DNA is TGTGCCAGCAGTCTCCGGACAGGGGGTAATCAGCCCCAGCATTTT. Residues: CASSLRTGGNQPQHF.

The V and J genes are TRBV27 and TRBJ2-2; a weak D match, TRBD1 (6 bases). CDR1 is MNHEY, CDR2 SMNVEV, per germline (reference sequence). The CDR3 runs 12 residues. V lost 10 bases, J lost 6 bases, and 12 bases lay in between. The CDR3 DNA reads TGTGCCACCTGGGGGCATGCCGGGGAGCTGTTTTTT. This codes for CATWGHAGELFF.

The chain couples TRBV7-9 to TRBJ2-1; 9 bases align to TRBD1. The ends lost 7 bases at V and 1 base at J; junction bases unmatched: 5. From germline, CDR1 is SEHNR and CDR2 FQNEAQ (reference sequence). The CDR3 contains 15 residues. The CDR3 reads CASTPDRGSYNEQFF. CDR3 nucleotide sequence: TGTGCCAGCACCCCGGACAGGGGATCCTACAATGAGCAGTTCTTC.

The chain recombines TRBV11-3 with TRBJ1-2; D uncertain. V gave up 3 bases and J gave up 2 bases, with 10 bases separating them. Germline V CDR1 and CDR2: SGHNT, YENEEA. The CDR3 length is 14 residues. Written as DNA, the CDR3 is TGTGCCAGCAGCTTTCGTGGGCTAAACTATGGCTACACCTTC. It codes for CASSFRGLNYGYTF.

This clone was found once. The chain joins TRBV4-3 to TRBJ2-2; 8 nucleotides line up with TRBD2. CDR3 length: 16 amino acids. Losses at the gene ends were 2 bases for V and 4 bases for J; bases not matched to a gene: 6. CDR1 and CDR2 (germline): LGHNA, YSLEER. The DNA for the CDR3 is TGCGCCAGCAGCCAACCGACTAGCGTGGGCACCGGGGAGCTGTTTTTT. Its protein product is CASSQPTSVGTGELFF.

This clone was detected only a few times. J is TRBJ2-7 and V is TRBV4-3; 7 nucleotides line up with TRBD2. The CDR3 extends over 15 amino acids. CDR1 LGHNA and CDR2 YSLEER come from the germline V gene. With 4 bases clipped from V and 2 bases from J, the junction kept 8 bases outside the gene matches. This CDR3 is CASSPRLGLAYEQYF. The CDR3 DNA sequence: TGCGCCAGCAGCCCCCGACTTGGACTAGCCTACGAGCAGTACTTC.

CDR3 sequence reads: CASSSRDSNYEQYF. CDR3 sequence (DNA): TGTGCCAGCAGCTCCCGGGACAGCAACTACGAGCAGTACTTC. This rearrangement joins TRBV5-4 to TRBJ2-7, with 7 nucleotides matching TRBD1. The CDR3 has 14 amino acids. Per germline, CDR1 SGHNT and CDR2 YYREEE (reference sequence). Losses at the gene ends were 3 bases for V and 3 bases for J; bases not matched to a gene: 6.

This clone appeared a single time. This chain joins TRBV10-3 and TRBJ2-1, with 9 positions matching TRBD2. The CDR3 extends over 15 amino acids. V shed 5 bases and J 4 bases; nucleotides not matched to a gene: 6. Germline loops: CDR1 ENHRY, CDR2 SYGVKD. CDR3 in amino acids: CAISPGTSPYNEQFF. The CDR3 nucleotides read TGTGCCATCAGTCCCGGGACTAGCCCTTACAATGAGCAGTTCTTC.

The chain has TRBV25-1 and TRBJ1-2; 7 bases are shared with TRBD1. Germline values: CDR1 MGHDK, CDR2 SYGVNS. The V segment lost 6 bases and the J segment 2 bases; nucleotides outside the gene matches: 6. The CDR3 is made up of 14 amino acids. This CDR3 is CASRQTGTNYGYTF. Written as DNA, the CDR3 is TGTGCCAGCAGACAGACAGGGACCAACTATGGCTACACCTTC.

This clone came up a few times. The chain links TRBV18 to TRBJ1-1; 7 bases map to TRBD1. The CDR3 sequence is 13 residues long. Per germline, CDR1 KGHSH and CDR2 LQKENI. Trimming at V came to 8 bases and at J to 7 bases, leaving 10 bases not matched to a gene. Here the CDR3 reads CASRKEGGGEAFF. CDR3 DNA sequence: TGTGCCAGCCGTAAGGAAGGGGGCGGTGAAGCTTTCTTT.